Below, 30 T cell receptor beta chains from the same sample are listed, as sequenced in a study of cytomegalovirus exposure and HLA in healthy donors listed by TCRdb under 2017. Library preparation was by the immunoSEQ multiplex PCR assay. For the multiplex PCR, a mixture combining 60 forward primers for TCR Vbeta segments and 13 reverse primers for TCR Jbeta segments was used. This immuneACCESS table, as held by TCRdb, lists in-frame sequences with V and J called but not all clones. Of the missing ones, under half trace to an unresolved V gene in checked studies; the others have no known cause. The sample includes over 100,000 clones, with roughly 78% observed a single time. The top ten constitute 3.3% of the sample. Sequenced input: PBMCs. The receptor set was obtained from a young woman in good health and CMV-seropositive.

To note about this clone: Other DNA sequences in the sample encode the same CDR3. The chain links TRBV5-1 to TRBJ1-1; D remains unclear. The V end was cut by 2 bases, the J end by 1 base, with 12 bases between. Germline V gene lookup returns CDR1 SGHRS and CDR2 YFSETQ. The CDR3 spans 15 residues. The DNA for the CDR3 is TGCGCCAGCAGCTTAGGAGGGAGAAGGAACACTGAAGCTTTCTTT. Its protein is CASSLGGRRNTEAFF. Supplemented by reference TRBV5-1 and TRBJ1-1, the full variable domain reads KAGVTQTPRYLIKTRGQQVTLSCSPISGHRSVSWYQQTPGQGLQFLFEYFSETQRNKGNFPGRFSGRQFSNSRSEMNVSTLELGDSALYLCASSLGGRRNTEAFFGQGTRLTVV.

The chain carries TRBV19 and TRBJ2-1; possibly TRBD1 for D (5 bases). The CDR3 is made up of 12 amino acids. V shed 5 bases and J shed 7 bases, with 9 bases lying between them. The germline V gene has CDR1 LNHDA and CDR2 SQIVND (reference sequence). CDR3 residues: CASSDYRNEQFF. The DNA of the CDR3 is TGTGCCAGTAGTGATTACAGGAATGAGCAGTTCTTC.

This clone was observed a handful of times. V usage is TRBV5-1 and J usage is TRBJ1-6; D is perhaps TRBD1 (6 bases). This CDR3 comprises 15 residues. Germline lookup yields CDR1 SGHRS and CDR2 YFSETQ. V lost 5 bases and J 8 bases, leaving 17 bases between the germline ends. DNA for the CDR3: TGCGCCAGCAGTTCACAGGGAAATATCTATTCACCCCTCCACTTT. It specifies CASSSQGNIYSPLHF.

The rearrangement joins TRBV9 to TRBJ2-3, with a weak D call TRBD2 (6 bases). Germline V gene sequence: CDR1 SGDLS, CDR2 YYNGEE. Between the trimmed V and J ends, which lost 3 bases and 8 bases, there was a span of 16 bases. This CDR3 is built from 14 residues. CDR3 DNA: TGTGCCAGCAGCGACGGGAGAGGACTACCTACGCAGTATTTT. It specifies CASSDGRGLPTQYF.

The chain is built from TRBV6-1 and TRBJ2-1; tentative D call: TRBD2 (6 bases). Germline assignment: CDR1 MNHNS and CDR2 SASEGT. The CDR3 sequence is 15 residues long. Trimming took 2 bases from V and 1 from J, leaving 9 bases between them. The CDR3 spells CASSELASSYNEQFF. CDR3 coding DNA: TGTGCCAGCAGTGAACTAGCGTCTTCCTACAATGAGCAGTTCTTC.

This chain connects TRBV7-2 to TRBJ2-1; 13 bases are a match to TRBD2. Germline assignment: CDR1 SGHTA and CDR2 FQGNSA. This CDR3 region has 15 residues. V was clipped by 5 bases and J by 10 bases; unmatched bases: 8. In DNA, the CDR3 is TGTGCCAGCAGCCGTCGACTAGCGGGGGGACCGGAGCAGTTCTTC. Translating it yields CASSRRLAGGPEQFF.

This chain connects TRBV4-2 to TRBJ2-3, with D maybe TRBD2 (6 bases). Trimming removed 1 base from V and 0 bases from J, with 14 bases in between. This CDR3 spans 17 amino acids. CDR1 is LGHNA, CDR2 YNFKEQ, per germline. The CDR3 DNA reads TGTGCCAGCAGCCAAGTGGACGGGGGAATTAGCACAGATACGCAGTATTTT. Its protein product is CASSQVDGGISTDTQYF.

V and J are TRBV13 and TRBJ2-3; D remains ambiguous. This CDR3 comprises 12 residues. Trimming removed 0 bases at V and 5 bases at J, with 3 bases between. The V gene's germline CDR1 is PRHDT and CDR2 FYEKMQ (reference sequence). Written as DNA, the CDR3 is TGTGCCAGCAGCTTAGGCCTAGATACGCAGTATTTT. Its translation is CASSLGLDTQYF. Combining the CDR3 with reference TRBV13 and TRBJ2-3 gives the whole variable domain AAGVIQSPRHLIKEKRETATLKCYPIPRHDTVYWYQQGPGQDPQFLISFYEKMQSDKGSIPDRFSAQQFSDYHSELNMSSLELGDSALYFCASSLGLDTQYFGPGTRLTVL.

This clone was seen a handful of times. The V gene is TRBV7-7, the J gene TRBJ1-1, with TRBD1 matching over 11 bases. Trimming removed 8 bases from V and 4 bases from J; junction bases left unmatched: 6. This CDR3 region has 14 residues. Per the germline V gene, CDR1 is SSHAT and CDR2 is FNYEAQ (reference sequence). The DNA for the CDR3 is TGTGCCAGCCGACTGGGACAGGGGGGCACTGAAGCTTTCTTT. It is translated as CASRLGQGGTEAFF.

The genes are TRBV6-1 and TRBJ1-1; D call uncertain. The V end lost 6 bases, the J end lost 0 bases, and 14 bases lay between the germline ends. The CDR3 runs to 15 residues. CDR1 and CDR2 from the germline V gene are MNHNS and SASEGT. In nucleotides, the CDR3 is TGTGCCAGCAGACTAAATCGGATCATGAACACTGAAGCTTTCTTT. Its protein product is CASRLNRIMNTEAFF.

This clone was seen repeatedly, ten times or more. The CDR3 is CASSTEYRAAGELFF. DNA of the CDR3: TGTGCCAGCAGTACTGAATACAGAGCGGCCGGGGAGCTGTTTTTT. The chain recombines TRBV6-5 with TRBJ2-2, with a tentative D call TRBD2 (5 bases). Trimming cost V 5 bases and J 6 bases, with 16 bases left between them. The germline gives CDR1 MNHEY, CDR2 SVGAGI. This CDR3 spans 15 amino acids.

This chain joins TRBV5-1 and TRBJ2-5, with D hard to call. This CDR3 is 14 amino acids long. Germline-derived CDR1 and CDR2 are SGHRS and YFSETQ. V was clipped by 4 bases and J by 1 base, with 11 bases between them. In nucleotides, the CDR3 is TGCGCCAGCAGCCCCCGACTGCCCCAAGAGACCCAGTACTTC. As protein: CASSPRLPQETQYF.

The V gene is TRBV27, the J gene TRBJ1-1; D is unclear. V lost 2 bases, J lost 4 bases, and 8 bases lay in between. The germline gives CDR1 MNHEY, CDR2 SMNVEV (reference sequence). The CDR3 has 13 residues. The CDR3 is CASSLGGVTEAFF. For the CDR3, the DNA is TGTGCCAGCAGTTTAGGCGGGGTCACTGAAGCTTTCTTT.

J is TRBJ2-3 and V is TRBV29-1; 9 bases are a match to TRBD1. After removal of 8 bases from V and 3 bases from J, the junction contained 9 bases not matched to a gene. The CDR3 consists of 14 residues. Looked up from germline, CDR1 is SQVTM and CDR2 is ANQGSEA. The chain's CDR3 is CSLREQGATDTQYF. The CDR3 DNA reads TGCAGCCTGAGGGAACAGGGGGCGACAGATACGCAGTATTTT.

This chain links TRBV19 with TRBJ1-5; D remains ambiguous. With 6 bases removed from V and 1 base from J, the gap between germline ends came to 13 bases. This CDR3 region has 15 residues. Looked up from germline, CDR1 is LNHDA and CDR2 is SQIVND (reference sequence). CDR3 amino acids: CASSPLGRSNQPQHF. CDR3 coding DNA: TGTGCCAGTAGCCCACTGGGGAGAAGCAATCAGCCCCAGCATTTT.

The V gene is TRBV29-1, the J gene TRBJ1-2; D call uncertain. Trimming shortened V by 4 bases and J by 0 bases, and 6 bases separated the two germline ends. The CDR3 loop spans 12 amino acids. Germline CDR1 is SQVTM and CDR2 is ANQGSEA. Here the CDR3 reads CSVAIANYGYTF. The CDR3 coding sequence is TGCAGCGTTGCAATAGCTAACTATGGCTACACCTTC. Based on the CDR3 plus reference TRBV29-1 and TRBJ1-2, the full variable domain is SAVISQKPSRDICQRGTSLTIQCQVDSQVTMMFWYRQQPGQSLTLIATANQGSEATYESGFVIDKFPISRPNLTFSTLTVSNMSPEDSSIYLCSVAIANYGYTFGSGTRLTVV.

This sequence joins TRBV27 and TRBJ1-2; possible D gene TRBD1, 6 bases. Per germline, CDR1 MNHEY and CDR2 SMNVEV (reference sequence). The CDR3 has 15 amino acids. Trimming took off 5 bases at V and 3 bases at J, with 16 bases between the two ends. CDR3 nucleotide sequence: TGTGCCAGCAGTCTAGACGGGGGGCTCTACTATGGCTACACCTTC. Translating gives CASSLDGGLYYGYTF.

Only one count was recorded for this clone. Other nucleotide sequences in the sample specify the same CDR3. The chain combines TRBV29-1 with TRBJ1-4; perhaps TRBD1 as D (6 bases). Germline values: CDR1 SQVTM, CDR2 ANQGSEA. Trimming removed 7 bases at V and 6 bases at J, with 21 bases between. The CDR3 extends over 15 amino acids. CDR3: CSAGGVEGGDEKLFF. The CDR3 nucleotides are TGCAGCGCTGGGGGGGTGGAGGGGGGGGATGAAAAACTGTTTTTT.

This sequence joins TRBV4-2 and TRBJ2-5, with 11 bases aligning to TRBD2. CDR3 length equals 16 residues. J lost 5 bases, V lost 4 bases, and 9 bases had no gene match. Germline V gene sequence: CDR1 LGHNA, CDR2 YNFKEQ. CDR3 nucleotides: TGTGCCAGCAGCCCCTACTCACTAGCGGGGGTTGAGACCCAGTACTTC. Translation gives CASSPYSLAGVETQYF.

The rearrangement uses TRBV30 and TRBJ2-7; the D gene is possibly TRBD1 (7 bases). V lost 4 bases and J lost 2, with 9 bases in between. Germline V CDR1 and CDR2: GTSNPN, SVGIG (reference sequence). This CDR3 has 12 residues. CDR3 DNA: TGTGCCTGGACAGGGGGGACCTACGAGCAGTACTTC. Translating gives CAWTGGTYEQYF. The whole variable domain, remainder taken from reference TRBV30 and TRBJ2-7, is SQTIHQWPATLVQPVGSPLSLECTVEGTSNPNLYWYRQAAGRGLQLLFYSVGIGQISSEVPQNLSASRPQDRQFILSSKKLLLSDSGFYLCAWTGGTYEQYFGPGTRLTVT.

The chain uses TRBV5-6 and TRBJ2-3, with 9 bases lining up with TRBD2. The V gene's germline CDR1 is SGHDT and CDR2 YYEEEE. V lost 4 bases to trimming and J lost 3 bases; unmatched junction nucleotides: 6. The CDR3 is made up of 15 amino acids. Written as DNA, the CDR3 is TGTGCCAGCAGCACGGGACTAGCTGAGACAGATACGCAGTATTTT. Translation: CASSTGLAETDTQYF.

The chain recombines TRBV5-4 with TRBJ1-1, with D maybe TRBD1 (6 bases). The CDR3 covers 14 residues. The germline V gene has CDR1 SGHNT and CDR2 YYREEE (reference sequence). V lost 10 bases and J 6 bases, leaving 22 bases between the germline ends. This CDR3 is CAPPNREQEPEAFF. The CDR3 DNA is TGTGCCCCCCCGAACAGGGAACAGGAGCCTGAAGCTTTCTTT.

The V call is TRBV11-3, the J call TRBJ2-2, with 11 bases lining up with TRBD2. Germline V CDR1 and CDR2: SGHNT, YENEEA. The CDR3 is 15 amino acids. J lost 6 bases, V lost 4 bases, and 4 bases had no gene match. In nucleotides, the CDR3 is TGTGCCAGCAGCTCCGGGACTAGCGGTGCCGGGGAGCTGTTTTTT. It translates to CASSSGTSGAGELFF. Full variable domain (remainder filled in from reference TRBV11-3 and TRBJ2-2): EAGVVQSPRYKIIEKKQPVAFWCNPISGHNTLYWYLQNLGQGPELLIRYENEEAVDDSQLPKDRFSAERLKGVDSTLKIQPAELGDSAVYLCASSSGTSGAGELFFGEGSRLTVL.

This clone has only one observation. The chain joins TRBV10-3 to TRBJ2-7; 7 bases align to TRBD1. Per germline, CDR1 ENHRY and CDR2 SYGVKD. Trimming removed 10 bases from V and 6 bases from J; junction bases left unmatched: 6. The CDR3 extends over 11 amino acids. In DNA form, the CDR3 reads TGTGCCACCGGACAGGACGGCGAGCAGTACTTC. Translated: CATGQDGEQYF.

J is TRBJ2-3 and V is TRBV5-6, with 8 bases lining up with TRBD2. This CDR3 comprises 17 residues. Per the germline V gene, CDR1 is SGHDT and CDR2 is YYEEEE. V shed 3 bases, J shed 3 bases, and the junction held 12 bases outside the gene matches. CDR3 loop: CASSSQHRGGGTDTQYF. CDR3 nucleotides: TGTGCCAGCAGCTCGCAGCATAGGGGCGGGGGGACAGATACGCAGTATTTT. Filled out from reference TRBV5-6 and TRBJ2-3, the complete variable domain reads DAGVTQSPTHLIKTRGQQVTLRCSPKSGHDTVSWYQQALGQGPQFIFQYYEEEERQRGNFPDRFSGHQFPNYSSELNVNALLLGDSALYLCASSSQHRGGGTDTQYFGPGTRLTVL.

The V and J genes are TRBV9 and TRBJ2-5; D not resolved. CDR1 is SGDLS and CDR2 is YYNGEE in the germline V gene. V lost 0 bases to trimming and J lost 1 base, with 10 bases between them. The CDR3 length is 15 residues. CDR3 DNA sequence: TGTGCCAGCAGCGTAGGACCACTAATCCAAGAGACCCAGTACTTC. This codes for CASSVGPLIQETQYF. Combining the CDR3 with reference TRBV9 and TRBJ2-5 gives the whole variable domain DSGVTQTPKHLITATGQRVTLRCSPRSGDLSVYWYQQSLDQGLQFLIQYYNGEERAKGNILERFSAQQFPDLHSELNLSSLELGDSALYFCASSVGPLIQETQYFGPGTRLLVL.

The chain joins TRBV28 to TRBJ2-1; no clear D gene. In germline, CDR1 is MDHEN, CDR2 SYDVKM. The CDR3 has 14 amino acids. Trimming stripped 6 bases from V and 3 bases from J, with 12 bases between. The CDR3 bases are TGTGCCAGCAGCCCGGGTGGTGGCTACAATGAGCAGTTCTTC. This codes for CASSPGGGYNEQFF.

The chain is built from TRBV5-1 and TRBJ1-4; 7 bases map to TRBD1. Germline CDR1 and CDR2: SGHRS and YFSETQ. The CDR3 is 14 amino acids. The V gene end was trimmed by 4 bases and the J gene end by 6 bases; junction bases not matched to a gene: 6. CDR3 protein: CASSDGTVYEKLFF. In DNA, the CDR3 is TGCGCCAGCAGCGACGGGACAGTTTATGAAAAACTGTTTTTT.

This clone was observed a few times. This chain links TRBV7-9 with TRBJ2-7; D perhaps matches TRBD1 (6 bases). CDR1 is SEHNR, CDR2 FQNEAQ, per germline (reference sequence). Trimming removed 1 base at V and 5 bases at J, with 15 bases between. CDR3 size: 15 residues. The CDR3 reads CASSLGQGPEDEQYF. CDR3 bases: TGTGCCAGCAGCTTAGGGCAGGGGCCAGAGGACGAGCAGTACTTC.

This chain uses TRBV10-3 with TRBJ1-2, with TRBD1 identical over 11 bases. With V trimmed by 0 bases and J by 7 bases, 7 bases remained unmatched. The CDR3 is made up of 16 amino acids. Per the germline V gene, CDR1 is ENHRY and CDR2 is SYGVKD. The CDR3 DNA is TGTGCCATCAGTGAGTCGCGGAGGACAGGGGGCGGTGGCTACACCTTC. It yields the protein CAISESRRTGGGGYTF.